A single sample gave rise to the 13 T cell receptor beta chains below, sequenced in a study of cytomegalovirus exposure and HLA in healthy donors. PCR used 60 Vbeta primers and 13 Jbeta primers. Data came from immunoSEQ multiplex PCR; TCRdb stores just in-frame clones and leaves some out. The sample lists around 230,000 clones; about 80% were seen once. The specimen sequenced was PBMCs. These receptors originate from a man between 35 and 55 years old in good health and CMV-seropositive.

In DNA, the CDR3 is TGTGCCAGCAGTGACTCTCCCTTCTATGGCTACACCTTC. Translated: CASSDSPFYGYTF. This chain links TRBV6-4 with TRBJ1-2, with no clear D. Trimming took off 0 bases at V and 4 bases at J, with 6 bases between the two ends. From germline, CDR1 is MRHNA and CDR2 SNTAGT. This CDR3 has 13 residues.

The chain has TRBV6-6 and TRBJ2-2; 11 nucleotides agree with TRBD1. The length of the CDR3 is 15 residues. The ends lost 6 bases at V and 4 bases at J; junction bases unmatched: 4. CDR1 MNHNY and CDR2 SVGAGI come from the germline V gene (reference sequence). The CDR3 region is CASSGQGAITGELFF. The CDR3 nucleotides are TGTGCCAGCAGCGGACAGGGGGCGATCACCGGGGAGCTGTTTTTT.

The rearrangement uses TRBV5-1 and TRBJ1-1; 7 bases match TRBD1. The CDR3 runs to 15 residues. CDR1 and CDR2 from the germline V gene are SGHRS and YFSETQ. The V gene end was trimmed by 4 bases and the J gene end by 5 bases; junction bases not matched to a gene: 11. CDR3 in amino acids: CASSGDRIKGTEAFF. In nucleotides, the CDR3 is TGCGCCAGCAGCGGGGACAGAATTAAGGGGACTGAAGCTTTCTTT.

This clone was detected only once. The V and J genes are TRBV19 and TRBJ2-1, with TRBD2 matching 9 bases. The V segment lost 6 bases and the J segment 4 bases; nucleotides outside the gene matches: 7. Germline V gene data show CDR1 as LNHDA and CDR2 as SQIVND (reference sequence). The length of the CDR3 is 15 residues. The DNA of the CDR3 is TGTGCCAGTAGCCAATCTAGCGGGGAATACAATGAGCAGTTCTTC. Translating gives CASSQSSGEYNEQFF.

V gene TRBV6-1 combines with J gene TRBJ2-1, with D possibly being TRBD1 (5 bases). The V and J ends lost 2 bases and 1 base respectively, with 9 bases between them. The CDR3 length is 15 residues. The germline gives CDR1 MNHNS, CDR2 SASEGT. The CDR3 sequence: CASSETTVSYNEQFF. The CDR3 DNA follows: TGTGCCAGCAGTGAAACGACAGTATCCTACAATGAGCAGTTCTTC.

The chain couples TRBV30 to TRBJ1-2; 12 bases fit TRBD1. Germline assignment: CDR1 GTSNPN and CDR2 SVGIG (reference sequence). CDR3 length: 15 residues. V dropped 4 bases and J dropped 6; count of bases not matched to a gene: 9. CDR3 region: CAWNRGQGAIDGYTF. CDR3 bases: TGTGCCTGGAATAGGGGACAGGGGGCTATAGATGGCTACACCTTC.

V usage is TRBV12-5 and J usage is TRBJ2-3; D not certain. This CDR3 contains 15 residues. Per germline, CDR1 LGHNT and CDR2 FRNRAP. V was shortened by 0 bases and J by 2 bases, with 9 bases between the two germline ends. The CDR3 loop is CASGLVFAYTDTQYF. The CDR3 coding sequence is TGTGCTAGTGGTTTGGTCTTTGCGTACACAGATACGCAGTATTTT.

This rearrangement joins TRBV4-1 to TRBJ2-5; no clear D gene. V was trimmed by 0 bases and J by 2 bases, leaving 10 bases between them. The CDR3 is 15 residues long. CDR1 is MGHRA, CDR2 YSYEKL, per germline. The DNA for the CDR3 is TGCGCCAGCAGCCAAGATCTGAGCGAGCAAGAGACCCAGTACTTC. This translates into CASSQDLSEQETQYF.

In its sample, this clone was seen a few times. This chain uses TRBV6-5 with TRBJ1-1, with D perhaps matching TRBD1 (6 bases). The ends were cut back, 5 bases at V and 4 bases at J, with 17 bases in the middle. The CDR3 spans 15 residues. Germline values: CDR1 MNHEY, CDR2 SVGAGI. The CDR3 nucleotides read TGTGCCAGCAGTAACCACCGGGACATGGGCACTGAAGCTTTCTTT. Translating it yields CASSNHRDMGTEAFF.

The chain combines TRBV2 with TRBJ1-5; no definite D call. Germline CDR1 SNHLY, CDR2 FYNNEI. CDR3 length: 15 residues. Trimming pared 7 bases from V and 0 bases from J, leaving 13 bases between. CDR3 DNA: TGTGCCAGCAAATATAGCAGATATAGCAATCAGCCCCAGCATTTT. Amino acids: CASKYSRYSNQPQHF.

The rearrangement joins TRBV7-8 to TRBJ1-2; TRBD1 might be the D (5 bases). Germline V lookup: CDR1 SGHVS, CDR2 FQNEAQ. The CDR3 is made up of 14 amino acids. V was pared by 1 base and J by 2 bases, with 8 bases between. CDR3 loop: CASSLVAGNYGYTF. Written as DNA, the CDR3 is TGTGCCAGCAGCTTAGTTGCAGGGAACTATGGCTACACCTTC. Filled out from reference TRBV7-8 and TRBJ1-2, the complete variable domain reads GAGVSQSPRYKVAKRGQDVALRCDPISGHVSLFWYQQALGQGPEFLTYFQNEAQLDKSGLPSDRFFAERPEGSVSTLKIQRTQQEDSAVYLCASSLVAGNYGYTFGSGTRLTVV.

J is TRBJ1-3 and V is TRBV27; D is perhaps TRBD1 (5 bases). Between the trimmed V and J ends, which lost 4 bases and 3 bases, there was a span of 13 bases. The CDR3 has 15 amino acids. The germline gives CDR1 MNHEY, CDR2 SMNVEV (reference sequence). CDR3 region: CASSSDGTHGNTIYF. DNA for the CDR3: TGTGCCAGCAGTTCAGACGGGACTCATGGAAACACCATATATTTT.

This clone appeared once. The genes are TRBV6-1 and TRBJ1-1; TRBD1 aligns across 7 bases. The V segment lost 2 bases and the J segment 2 bases; nucleotides outside the gene matches: 5. Germline CDR1 and CDR2: MNHNS and SASEGT. This CDR3 has 15 amino acids. The CDR3 DNA follows: TGTGCCAGCAGTGAACGGGGACAGACCAACACTGAAGCTTTCTTT. Translated, it gives CASSERGQTNTEAFF.